Below, 26 T cell receptor beta chains from the same sample are listed, as sequenced in a study of blood T cell repertoires in COVID-19. TCRdb's copy holds only in-frame clones and misses some; the assay was immunoSEQ multiplex PCR. Among 150,000 to 200,000 clones, about 77% were seen once, and the ten largest hold less than 20%. The sample comprised PBMCs or T cells enriched from blood (not recorded which). These receptors came from a woman between 45 and 65 years old with acute COVID-19.

The V call is TRBV24-1, the J call TRBJ2-1; D unclear. Germline V lookup: CDR1 KGHDR, CDR2 SFDVKD. This CDR3 has 15 amino acids. Deletions cut 3 bases from V and 5 bases from J, with 13 bases between. CDR3 in DNA: TGTGCCACCAGTGATGATCACTACGCCAACAATGAGCAGTTCTTC. Translated, it gives CATSDDHYANNEQFF.

This chain connects TRBV5-1 to TRBJ2-3; 7 nucleotides match TRBD1. The CDR3 spans 15 residues. With 0 bases clipped from V and 5 bases from J, the junction kept 6 bases outside the gene matches. The germline V gene has CDR1 SGHRS and CDR2 YFSETQ. The CDR3 loop reads CASSLEGGSVDTQYF. CDR3 coding DNA: TGCGCCAGCAGCTTGGAAGGGGGCTCGGTAGATACGCAGTATTTT. Full variable domain (outside the CDR3, taken from reference TRBV5-1 and TRBJ2-3): KAGVTQTPRYLIKTRGQQVTLSCSPISGHRSVSWYQQTPGQGLQFLFEYFSETQRNKGNFPGRFSGRQFSNSRSEMNVSTLELGDSALYLCASSLEGGSVDTQYFGPGTRLTVL.

The V call is TRBV6-1, the J call TRBJ2-7; weak D call: TRBD1 (5 bases). The CDR3 consists of 13 residues. Germline values: CDR1 MNHNS, CDR2 SASEGT. Trimming shortened V by 5 bases and J by 2 bases, and 10 bases separated the two germline ends. The CDR3 sequence is CASSYDSTYEQYV. The DNA for the CDR3 is TGTGCCAGCAGTTATGACAGCACCTACGAGCAGTACGTC.

The rearrangement joins TRBV6-5 to TRBJ1-6, with TRBD1 matching 7 bases. Per the germline V gene, CDR1 is MNHEY and CDR2 is SVGAGI. V trimming: 5 bases; J trimming: 7 bases; junction bases outside the gene matches: 8. The CDR3 extends over 15 amino acids. The CDR3, as DNA: TGTGCCAGCAGTACCCACAGGGGAGGAAATTCACCCCTCCACTTT. The encoded protein is CASSTHRGGNSPLHF.

This clone was counted a few times. The V call is TRBV4-1, the J call TRBJ2-1, with unresolved D. Germline CDR1 and CDR2: MGHRA and YSYEKL. Trimming took off 0 bases at V and 0 bases at J, with 9 bases between the two ends. This CDR3 comprises 16 residues. Written as DNA, the CDR3 is TGCGCCAGCAGCCAAGATCCCTCTAGCTCCTACAATGAGCAGTTCTTC. Translation: CASSQDPSSSYNEQFF.

This clone was counted only a few times. The V call is TRBV7-9, the J call TRBJ1-4, with no clear D. This CDR3 has 15 residues. Looked up from germline, CDR1 is SEHNR and CDR2 is FQNEAQ (reference sequence). Trimming shortened V by 3 bases and J by 0 bases, and 8 bases separated the two germline ends. The CDR3 region has the DNA TGTGCCAGCAGCTTCCCATCAACAACTAATGAAAAACTGTTTTTT. Protein sequence: CASSFPSTTNEKLFF.

The chain couples TRBV7-8 to TRBJ2-3; 15 nucleotides match TRBD2. The germline V gene encodes CDR1 SGHVS and CDR2 FQNEAQ. The CDR3 is made up of 13 amino acids. The trim removed 3 bases at V and 11 bases at J, leaving 0 bases unmatched. The CDR3 sequence is CASSLGLAGGQYF. Written as DNA, the CDR3 is TGTGCCAGCAGCTTGGGACTAGCGGGGGGGCAGTATTTT.

This clone was recorded once. The V and J genes are TRBV6-5 and TRBJ2-3; a possible D gene is TRBD1 (6 bases). Germline CDR1 and CDR2: MNHEY and SVGAGI. V lost 0 bases and J 4 bases, leaving 11 bases between the germline ends. The CDR3 sequence is 15 residues long. The CDR3 DNA follows: TGTGCCAGCAGTTACTCGACAGGCTTAGCAGATACGCAGTATTTT. Translated: CASSYSTGLADTQYF.

The V gene is TRBV12-3 or TRBV12-4, the J gene TRBJ1-1; D gene unclear. The CDR3 loop spans 12 amino acids. V lost 4 bases and J lost 7, with 10 bases in between. The CDR3 region has the DNA TGTGCCAGCAGTTCCAGGCGGGTTGAAGCTTTCTTT. This sequence encodes CASSSRRVEAFF.

The rearrangement joins TRBV4-1 to TRBJ2-3, with TRBD2 identical over 7 bases. The CDR3 contains 19 residues. CDR1 and CDR2 from the germline V gene are MGHRA and YSYEKL. With 0 bases clipped from V and 3 bases from J, the junction kept 15 bases outside the gene matches. CDR3 protein: CASSQEPGGYTYLTDTQYF. The CDR3, as DNA: TGCGCCAGCAGCCAAGAGCCGGGGGGATACACCTACTTAACAGATACGCAGTATTTT.

The chain recombines TRBV28 with TRBJ1-2; 9 bases align to TRBD1. The CDR3 sequence is 15 residues long. Per germline, CDR1 MDHEN and CDR2 SYDVKM. Germline trimming cut 8 bases from V and 8 bases from J; bases unmatched to any gene: 15. CDR3: CASGWDRAPSGGYTF. The DNA for the CDR3 is TGTGCCAGCGGTTGGGACAGGGCTCCCTCGGGGGGCTACACCTTC.

This clone was seen a handful of times. DNA of the CDR3: TGTGCCAGCAGCCAAGATCAAACAGCTTCTAACTATGGCTACACCTTC. This translates into CASSQDQTASNYGYTF. This sequence joins TRBV14 and TRBJ1-2, with D unclear. Germline-derived CDR1 and CDR2 are SGHDN and FVKESK. V lost 0 bases and J 0 bases, leaving 11 bases between the germline ends. This CDR3 comprises 16 residues. Filled out from reference TRBV14 and TRBJ1-2, the complete variable domain reads EAGVTQFPSHSVIEKGQTVTLRCDPISGHDNLYWYRRVMGKEIKFLLHFVKESKQDESGMPNNRFLAERTGGTYSTLKVQPAELEDSGVYFCASSQDQTASNYGYTFGSGTRLTVV.

Only a few counts were recorded for this clone. The CDR3 loop is CASSLNRANEAFF. As DNA, the CDR3 is TGTGCCAGCAGTCTAAACAGGGCGAACGAAGCTTTCTTT. The chain links TRBV27 to TRBJ1-1; D is perhaps TRBD1 (6 bases). The germline CDR1 and CDR2 sequences are MNHEY and SMNVEV (reference sequence). Deletions cut 5 bases from V and 8 bases from J, with 15 bases between. The CDR3 has 13 amino acids.

This clone was detected only a few times. Here the CDR3 DNA reads TGTGCCAGCAGCGTAGCTTCAGGGGCGAGCTCTGGAAACACCATATATTTT. Protein: CASSVASGASSGNTIYF. The rearrangement uses TRBV9 and TRBJ1-3; weak D call: TRBD1 (6 bases). Trimming cost V 0 bases and J 0 bases, with 13 bases left between them. CDR1 is SGDLS, CDR2 YYNGEE, per germline. The CDR3 has 17 amino acids.

This clone has more than one count but fewer than ten. The chain employs TRBV19 and TRBJ1-2; a possible D gene is TRBD1 (5 bases). CDR3 size: 13 residues. V lost 5 bases and J 4 bases, leaving 11 bases between the germline ends. Germline CDR1 and CDR2: LNHDA and SQIVND (reference sequence). The CDR3 loop is CASSWGASYGYTF. The CDR3 coding sequence is TGTGCCAGTAGTTGGGGCGCGTCCTATGGCTACACCTTC.

This clone was seen a single time. The rearrangement joins TRBV28 to TRBJ1-5; perhaps TRBD1 as D (6 bases). Germline CDR1 reads MDHEN; CDR2 reads SYDVKM. The CDR3 consists of 14 residues. Trimming took off 10 bases at V and 4 bases at J, with 17 bases between the two ends. CDR3 region: CATQLGGPNQPQHF. The CDR3 DNA sequence: TGTGCCACCCAACTCGGGGGGCCAAATCAGCCCCAGCATTTT.

The rearrangement links TRBV28 to TRBJ2-5, with unresolved D. Trimming pared 7 bases from V and 0 bases from J, leaving 9 bases between. Germline-derived CDR1 and CDR2 are MDHEN and SYDVKM. The CDR3 runs 13 residues. The CDR3 loop is CASTWAYQETQYF. The CDR3 DNA reads TGTGCCAGCACCTGGGCGTACCAAGAGACCCAGTACTTC.

The V and J genes are TRBV4-3 and TRBJ2-7, with 8 positions matching TRBD1. Per germline, CDR1 LGHNA and CDR2 YSLEER. With V trimmed by 0 bases and J by 6 bases, 7 bases remained unmatched. This CDR3 contains 15 residues. For the CDR3, the DNA is TGCGCCAGCAGCCAAGAATCAGGGGGCGCATTCGAGCAGTACGTC. This gives the protein CASSQESGGAFEQYV.

This clone was seen only a few times. The CDR3 region has the DNA TGTGCCAGCACCTACTCCTACGAGCAGTACGTC. Protein: CASTYSYEQYV. This sequence joins TRBV6-5 and TRBJ2-7; D unresolved. Germline values: CDR1 MNHEY, CDR2 SVGAGI. With 7 bases removed from V and 0 bases from J, the gap between germline ends came to 4 bases. The CDR3 is 11 residues long.

The gene calls are TRBV7-9 and TRBJ1-2; 10 nucleotides agree with TRBD1. V dropped 4 bases and J dropped 6; count of bases not matched to a gene: 5. CDR3 size: 14 residues. Germline assignment: CDR1 SEHNR and CDR2 FQNEAQ (reference sequence). The CDR3 here is CASSSIGTGDGYTF. The CDR3 nucleotides are TGTGCCAGCAGCTCGATCGGGACAGGGGATGGCTACACCTTC.

This clone has just a few counts. The chain joins TRBV10-3 to TRBJ1-2; 8 bases agree with TRBD1. Germline loops: CDR1 ENHRY, CDR2 SYGVKD. J gave up 4 bases and V 11 bases, and 15 bases lay outside the gene matches. This CDR3 comprises 15 residues. The CDR3 nucleotides read TGTGCCCCAAGGAGGGTGGACAGGGCCTCCTATGGCTACACCTTC. It translates to CAPRRVDRASYGYTF.

The chain has TRBV6-5 and TRBJ2-7; possible D gene TRBD1, 5 bases. V shed 8 bases and J shed 3 bases, with 8 bases lying between them. Germline CDR1 and CDR2: MNHEY and SVGAGI. This CDR3 region has 11 residues. In DNA, the CDR3 is TGTGCCAGCGACACAGGCTACGAGCAGTACGTC. Translation gives CASDTGYEQYV.

This chain links TRBV19 with TRBJ1-2; D is possibly TRBD1 (5 bases). The germline gives CDR1 LNHDA, CDR2 SQIVND (reference sequence). Trimming removed 6 bases at V and 8 bases at J, with 16 bases between. This CDR3 has 13 residues. The DNA for the CDR3 is TGTGCCAGTAGAGGCAGGGCGAGTGGAGGCTACACCTTC. Its protein is CASRGRASGGYTF.

The rearrangement links TRBV18 to TRBJ2-2; TRBD1 agrees at 12 bases. The J segment lost 7 bases and the V segment lost 4 bases, leaving 4 bases of the junction unmatched. The CDR3 length is 15 residues. Germline CDR1 and CDR2: KGHSH and LQKENI. The DNA of the CDR3 is TGTGCCAGCTCACGGGGACAGGGGGCCGGCGGGGAGCTGTTTTTT. Translating gives CASSRGQGAGGELFF.

This chain connects TRBV4-1 to TRBJ1-3; tentatively, D is TRBD1 (6 bases). The V end lost 4 bases, the J end lost 2 bases, and 24 bases lay between the germline ends. CDR3 length: 19 residues. Germline CDR1 MGHRA, CDR2 YSYEKL. CDR3 sequence reads: CASSPLGAGVSLAGNTIYF. The CDR3 nucleotides read TGCGCCAGCAGCCCCCTTGGGGCAGGGGTGAGCTTAGCTGGAAACACCATATATTTT.

The V call is TRBV7-9, the J call TRBJ1-4; tentative D call: TRBD1 (5 bases). Trimming removed 3 bases from V and 7 bases from J, with 9 bases in between. CDR1 is SEHNR, CDR2 FQNEAQ, per germline (reference sequence). This CDR3 contains 13 residues. The CDR3 here is CASSFGGTEKLFF. In DNA, the CDR3 is TGTGCCAGCAGCTTTGGGGGGACTGAAAAACTGTTTTTT.